This TCR beta chain stems from a study of cytomegalovirus exposure and HLA in healthy donors (dated by TCRdb to about 2017). Background on the whole study: An earlier analysis of around 600 of the donors reported 276 Gb of sequence data and around 110 million unique TCR beta sequences from about 200 million T cells. Approximately 300 gigabases of sequencing data and 70 million to 95 million unique TCR sequences made up an early release that covered approximately 650 HLA-typed donors. The genetic ancestry cluster associated with self-reported Caucasian donors included about four fifths of the roughly 380 genotyped donors. The study aimed to test whether cataloging public T cell receptors could reveal signatures of past pathogen exposure. The study profiled the T cell repertoires of 550 to 700 subjects by immunosequencing and related them to cytomegalovirus serostatus. A separate validation cohort of roughly 130 different subjects was used in addition to the 666-subject first cohort. The study combined high-throughput TCR immunosequencing, statistical association of individual TCRs with disease status, and machine learning to predict cytomegalovirus infection status. A later analysis re-analyzed previously published TCR beta repertoires from about 600 donors and added high-resolution HLA genotyping to study TCR occurrence patterns. Rather than drawing on any new phenotypic data, the later analysis identified candidate immune exposures from TCR beta sequences and the way those sequences occurred across donors. In an earlier analysis of 587 of the donors, high-throughput TCR beta sequencing was used to judge whether each TCR beta V gene segment behaved as functional or pseudogenic. Alongside the repertoire data, information on donor age, sex, ethnicity and CMV serostatus was compiled. Genome-wide SNP genotypes for about 60% of the roughly 700 donors were used in a later genetic analysis, which treated that subset as a discovery cohort. Every repertoire in the discovery cohort had been generated on one and the same sequencing platform. HLA typing covered class I and class II loci at four-digit resolution. Typing coverage varied by locus: roughly 620-630 donors for A, B, C, DRB1 and DQB1; 522 for DQA1; over 600 for DPA1; approximately 470 for DPB1. Four or five DR-DQ haplotypes were handled as single units for association and clustering because linkage in the cohort was strong. On average, 235,054 unique TCR beta nucleotide sequences were sequenced per donor among several hundred genotyped donors of the cohort, with roughly 18% of those sequences being non-productive.

The investigation overall reported the following: In this cohort, only TCR beta chains were sequenced, and detectable features were limited by the absence of alpha or paired-chain data. Presence/absence analyses assumed roughly uniform sequencing depth across donors, an assumption that may not hold. Compared with the roughly 600-donor mean, donors in an Asian-associated ancestry cluster had fewer N-insertions in productive TCRs, according to a later genetic analysis. In a later analysis, several top co-occurrence clusters were reported to appear linked to parvovirus B19, influenza, CMV and Epstein-Barr virus. Specific HLA alleles were associated with some 15,000 TCR beta sequences at a false discovery rate of 0.05 in a later analysis. Because HLA typing was missing for some donors at each locus, association tests included only the typed subset. CMV serostatus was the only immune exposure information available for the cohort. A few of the identified cytomegalovirus-associated TCR beta chains were confirmed in vitro to be specific for cytomegalovirus antigens. V-gene and J-gene trimming of TCR beta chains was associated with a missense DCLRE1C variant in a later genetic analysis, and the association was replicated in an independent cohort. Approximately 18 rarely observed V segments, including chromosome 9 orphons, were excluded from the earlier analysis of 550 to 700 of the donors because counts were too low. A cluster of highly shared sequence variants was judged likely to represent a technical artifact of the sequencing pipeline. In a later analysis, TCR association rates were found to vary across HLA loci, with the most associated TCRs seen for DRB1 alleles and the fewest for HLA-C alleles. A further reported finding was that TCR beta sequences accurately predicted the HLA-A and HLA-B alleles for most subjects in the first cohort. Assigning TCR associations to individual alleles was difficult when HLA alleles, especially DR and DQ, strongly co-occurred. Broadly in line with IMGT annotations, most TCR beta V segments showed up in productive rearrangements about 87% or about 30% of the time in an earlier analysis of roughly 590 of the donors. A total of fewer than 200 TCR beta chains were listed by the study as associated with cytomegalovirus. Linkage disequilibrium might explain the correlated functional status among segregating V segments, but an unknown experimental factor could not be excluded. A later analysis found that HLA-associated TCR beta chains were more clonally expanded and had lower generation probabilities than equally common non-associated chains. In a later analysis, most CMV-associated TCR beta chains were found to appear HLA-restricted, with HLA associations seemingly driven largely by CMV exposure. The classifier was reported to diagnose cytomegalovirus status with high specificity and sensitivity in both the original cohort and the validation cohort. Most TCR sequences were seen in very few donors, while some public TCRs were found in many individuals. The authors suggested that the approach could potentially be extended to other disease states and immunological phenotypes.

For this clone: The specificity of this receptor is unknown. There are no base qualities to consult, and no much larger clone falls within one base.

Libraries were built with the immunoSEQ multiplex PCR assay. For the multiplex PCR, a mixture combining 60 forward primers for TCR Vbeta segments and 13 reverse primers for TCR Jbeta segments was used. The CDR3 region of rearranged TCR beta genes was amplified from genomic DNA with a multiplex PCR assay. The Illumina HiSeq System was used to sequence the amplified TCR beta libraries as 87-base-pair reads. In the authors' own workflow: A later analysis tallied approximately 87 million unique TCR beta chains across the approximately 670 repertoires, and approximately 11 million of those chains were shared by two or more donors. Raw reads were error-corrected and collapsed into unique sequences by a nearest-neighbor algorithm in which closely related sequences were merged to remove PCR and sequencing errors. Alignment of CDR3 sequences to IMGT reference sequences was used to assign V, D and J gene segments. For a sequence to be retained, a match of at least six nucleotides was required to both a V gene segment and a J gene segment. Rearrangements were classified as productive when the CDR3 lacked stop codons and remained in frame with V and J, and all other rearrangements were classified as non-productive. Following IMGT convention, CDR3 was defined as the stretch from the second conserved V-encoded cysteine up to the conserved J-encoded phenylalanine. Sequences without an unambiguous match to a single V gene segment were excluded from the earlier analysis of several hundred of the donors. An earlier analysis of a few hundred of the donors called V segments functional above 56.7% productive rearrangements and segregating when the between-donor standard deviation exceeded 5%. A statistical classification framework was built to diagnose cytomegalovirus status from the catalog of TCR beta chain sequences. In a later analysis, TCR nucleotide sequences were compared against IMGT/GENE-DB human TR gene sequences so that V and J genes could be assigned. In a later analysis, CDR3 sequences and most-parsimonious VDJ recombination scenarios were assigned using the TCRdist pipeline. In a later analysis, every TCR beta chain was defined by the combination of its CDR3 amino acid sequence and its V-gene family, and reads without a unique V-gene family were dropped. A later analysis removed 550 to 650 highly shared, low-generation-probability nucleotide sequences to deal with suspected cross-contamination and a sequencing artifact. In a later analysis, a clonal expansion index was calculated for each public chain from normalized within-repertoire ranks of inferred template counts. Generation probabilities in a later analysis came from a VDJ recombination model fitted to out-of-frame rearrangements, and those results were checked against IGoR. Hypergeometric tests were used in a later analysis to score TCR-TCR, TCR-HLA and TCR-CMV co-occurrence, with a repertoire-size bias correction applied to the TCR pairs. In a later analysis, false discovery rates were estimated by permuting HLA or CMV assignments 20 times. In a later analysis, co-occurring TCRs were grouped using DBSCAN, and TCRdist sequence similarity was added for clustering within HLA-allele-positive subsets. Repertoires with fewer than 30,000 or more than 120,000 public chains were left out of co-occurrence clustering, as were a few repertoires with anomalous nucleotide sharing. TCRdb retrieved this table from immuneACCESS and kept in-frame rearrangements only. Not all clones are present; in checked studies, unresolved V genes account for under half, and no reason is known for the remainder. The V and J calls and clone size come from that table; D and trimming were worked out from the DNA. In all, the sample holds 210,000 or so clones, and 60% to 80% of those were seen once. 1.5% to 2% of the sample is held by the ten biggest clonotypes.

The cohort consisted of 600 or so healthy bone marrow donors. At the time of sampling, every cohort member was nominally healthy, though immune exposures that went unrecorded were likely present. The donor was CMV seronegative and belonged to the group of several hundred seronegative cohort members. Each donor provided a peripheral blood sample, and peripheral blood mononuclear cells were used for TCR beta sequencing. The Qiagen DNeasy Blood Extraction Kit was used to extract genomic DNA from the blood cell samples. This receptor was taken from a man between 18 and 35 years old in good health and CMV-seronegative. Material: PBMCs.

The CDR3 amino acid sequence is: CASSPRTGAGSPLHF. The DNA is as follows: TGTGCCAGCAGCCCAAGGACAGGGGCAGGATCACCCCTCCACTTT. The V and J segments used are TRBV14 and TRBJ1-6; TRBD1 aligns with 9 central bases. V lost 4 bases and J lost 10 bases, and the count of bases not matched to a germline gene is 8. Per the germline V gene, SGHDN is the CDR1 and FVKESK is the CDR2. The CDR3, from cysteine to phenylalanine, totals 15 residues. Only CDR3 DNA is held: 45 bases, read in frame from base 1.